This passage covers 27 T cell receptor beta chains from one sample sequenced in a study of identical twins (dated by TCRdb to 2016 to 2017). The library relied on 5' RACE. Sequencing took place on an Illumina HiSeq 2000. TCRdb cleaned the public reads at Q25 with fastp, built clones with MiXCR and kept in-frame beta chains. Every entry covers one CDR3 protein and lists the most common genes and DNA from its rows. This sample comprises hundreds of thousands of distinct CDR3 sequences, 7.5% of them detected only once. The ten largest clonotypes hold around 5% of the sample. The same data also went into a second study, on yellow fever vaccine responses in identical twins.

Sequencing was carried out using CD8+ T cells sorted from blood. The receptors here all came from a woman aged 18-29 years in good health.

This clonotype was recorded a few times. This may be a read error: a much more frequent sequence differs by one nucleotide. The chain is built from TRBV27 and TRBJ2-5; D unclear. This CDR3 region has 11 residues. Germline lookup yields CDR1 MNHEY and CDR2 SMNVEV (reference sequence). The germline V and J ends were trimmed by 4 bases and 4 bases, with 4 bases remaining between them. This chain's CDR3 is CASSYRETQYF. CDR3 DNA sequence: TGTGCCAGCAGTTACCGAGAGACCCAGTACTTC.

The table lists this clonotype with many counts. This chain joins TRBV29-1 and TRBJ1-1, with no clear D. The CDR3 sequence is 11 residues long. Trimming pared 6 bases from V and 5 bases from J, leaving 10 bases between. CDR1 and CDR2 from the germline V gene are SQVTM and ANQGSEA. The CDR3 sequence is CSVALVTEAFF. DNA for the CDR3: TGCAGCGTCGCTCTCGTTACTGAAGCTTTCTTT. Together with reference TRBV29-1 and TRBJ1-1, the CDR3 gives the full variable domain: SAVISQKPSRDICQRGTSLTIQCQVDSQVTMMFWYRQQPGQSLTLIATANQGSEATYESGFVIDKFPISRPNLTFSTLTVSNMSPEDSSIYLCSVALVTEAFFGQGTRLTVV.

This clonotype was detected a few times. The chain carries TRBV5-1 and TRBJ1-2, with D perhaps matching TRBD1 (6 bases). V was trimmed by 2 bases and J by 5 bases, leaving 19 bases between them. Germline assignment: CDR1 SGHRS and CDR2 YFSETQ. This CDR3 comprises 16 residues. The CDR3 spells CASSLTPGRGSYGYTF. In DNA form, the CDR3 reads TGCGCCAGCAGCTTAACACCGGGGAGGGGGTCTTATGGCTACACCTTC.

This chain connects TRBV27 to TRBJ2-7; 10 nucleotides align to TRBD2. There are 15 residues in the CDR3. CDR1 is MNHEY and CDR2 is SMNVEV in the germline V gene (reference sequence). Trimming cost V 6 bases and J 5 bases; bases outside gene matches: 10. CDR3 sequence reads: CASRMLAGDWDEQYF. CDR3 DNA sequence: TGTGCCAGCAGAATGCTAGCGGGAGATTGGGACGAGCAGTACTTC.

V is TRBV7-6 and J is TRBJ2-3; possible D gene TRBD1, 6 bases. Germline loops: CDR1 SGHVS, CDR2 FNYEAQ. The CDR3 spans 17 residues. Trimming shortened V by 0 bases and J by 1 base, and 14 bases separated the two germline ends. CDR3 in DNA: TGTGCCAGCAGCTTAGCGGGGGCGACCCCAGGCACAGATACGCAGTATTTT. Its protein is CASSLAGATPGTDTQYF.

V and J are TRBV7-9 and TRBJ2-3, with 8 positions matching TRBD1. The CDR3 spans 15 residues. V was pared by 5 bases and J by 5 bases, with 9 bases of the junction left unmatched. Germline CDR1 reads SEHNR; CDR2 reads FQNEAQ (reference sequence). The chain's CDR3 is CASSPRTGNGDTQYF. The CDR3 DNA reads as TGTGCCAGCAGCCCCCGGACAGGGAATGGAGATACGCAGTATTTT.

J is TRBJ2-3 and V is TRBV4-1; D might be TRBD2 (7 bases). The CDR3 is 16 residues long. CDR1 and CDR2 (germline): MGHRA, YSYEKL. The V end lost 2 bases, the J end lost 2 bases, and 14 bases lay between the germline ends. The CDR3 DNA is TGCGCCAGCAGCCAAAGGGGGAGCGGGACCACAGATACGCAGTATTTT. It translates to CASSQRGSGTTDTQYF.

This clonotype was observed a few times. V and J are TRBV28 and TRBJ2-1, with 7 bases matching TRBD2. The germline CDR1 and CDR2 sequences are MDHEN and SYDVKM. This CDR3 spans 14 amino acids. V dropped 8 bases and J dropped 1; count of bases not matched to a gene: 5. The CDR3 nucleotides read TGTGCCAGCCGTGGACTAGAGTCCTACAATGAGCAGTTCTTC. Residues: CASRGLESYNEQFF.

The sample holds many counts of this clonotype. Here the CDR3 reads CASSSQPGVTYGYTF. CDR3 sequence (DNA): TGTGCCAGCAGTTCGCAACCAGGGGTTACCTATGGCTACACCTTC. The genes are TRBV12-3 or TRBV12-4 and TRBJ1-2; D may be TRBD1 (6 bases). CDR3 length equals 15 residues. Trimming shortened V by 4 bases and J by 4 bases, and 16 bases separated the two germline ends.

The V call is TRBV7-9, the J call TRBJ2-2; TRBD1 agrees at 7 bases. The germline CDR1 and CDR2 sequences are SEHNR and FQNEAQ (reference sequence). CDR3 length equals 16 residues. Trimming took 1 base from V and 7 from J; bases not matched to a gene: 9. Here the CDR3 reads CASSLEYDRADGELFF. In nucleotides, the CDR3 is TGTGCCAGCAGCTTAGAGTACGACAGGGCGGACGGGGAGCTGTTTTTT.

This clonotype was detected many times. The chain joins TRBV9 to TRBJ2-2; 10 positions agree with TRBD2. J gave up 0 bases and V 4 bases, and 12 bases lay outside the gene matches. Germline V CDR1 and CDR2: SGDLS, YYNGEE. There are 19 residues in the CDR3. CDR3 region: CASSPNPLLAGSNTGELFF. The CDR3, as DNA: TGTGCCAGCAGCCCAAACCCCCTACTAGCGGGGTCGAACACCGGGGAGCTGTTTTTT.

Ten or more counts support this clonotype. This chain connects TRBV20-1 to TRBJ2-5, with 14 bases fitting TRBD2. The V gene's germline CDR1 is DFQATT and CDR2 SNEGSKA (reference sequence). The ends lost 6 bases at V and 2 bases at J; junction bases unmatched: 11. CDR3 size: 17 residues. The DNA for the CDR3 is TGCAGTGCAAAGGGACTAGCGGGAGAAGGGATTCAAGAGACCCAGTACTTC. It encodes CSAKGLAGEGIQETQYF.

The V gene is TRBV9, the J gene TRBJ2-5; 12 bases are a match to TRBD1. The CDR3 covers 17 residues. Unmatched junction bases numbered 7, after V lost 3 bases and J lost 1 base. Germline CDR1 SGDLS, CDR2 YYNGEE. The CDR3 nucleotides are TGTGCCAGCAGCGAGGGACAGGGGGCTCAGGGCCAAGAGACCCAGTACTTC. Amino acids: CASSEGQGAQGQETQYF.

This clonotype was counted at least ten times. This chain links TRBV6-2 or TRBV6-3 with TRBJ2-1; the match to TRBD2 covers 7 bases. V gave up 4 bases and J gave up 6 bases; unmatched junction bases: 6. Germline CDR1 reads MNHEY; CDR2 reads SVGEGT. This CDR3 is built from 14 residues. In DNA form, the CDR3 reads TGTGCCAGCAGTTGGGCGGGAGAATTCAATGAGCAGTTCTTC. Translation: CASSWAGEFNEQFF.

This clonotype was seen a handful of times. This CDR3 is CASSEDWSSYEQYF. CDR3 nucleotides: TGTGCCAGCAGCGAAGACTGGAGCTCCTACGAGCAGTACTTC. This chain links TRBV9 with TRBJ2-7, with D unresolved. The CDR3 loop spans 14 amino acids. Trimming shortened V by 3 bases and J by 0 bases, and 10 bases separated the two germline ends. Germline CDR1 is SGDLS and CDR2 is YYNGEE.

This clonotype was observed a few times. The chain carries TRBV9 and TRBJ1-3; the match to TRBD1 covers 7 bases. The trim removed 0 bases at V and 4 bases at J, leaving 4 bases unmatched. The CDR3 spans 15 residues. Looked up from germline, CDR1 is SGDLS and CDR2 is YYNGEE. The CDR3: CASSVDGTAGNTIYF. DNA of the CDR3: TGTGCCAGCAGCGTAGACGGGACAGCAGGAAACACCATATATTTT.

The rearrangement joins TRBV28 to TRBJ2-6; D uncertain. The CDR3 extends over 15 amino acids. Germline CDR1 reads MDHEN; CDR2 reads SYDVKM. V lost 3 bases, J lost 0 bases, and 6 bases lay in between. As DNA, the CDR3 is TGTGCCAGCAGTTTCAGATCCTCTGGGGCCAACGTCCTGACTTTC. Translating it yields CASSFRSSGANVLTF.

This clonotype was observed many times. The chain employs TRBV12-3 or TRBV12-4 and TRBJ2-1; tentative D call: TRBD1 (5 bases). The CDR3 covers 14 residues. The V and J ends lost 3 bases and 8 bases respectively, with 14 bases between them. The CDR3 is CASSLTGLGDEQFF. CDR3 nucleotide sequence: TGTGCCAGCAGTTTGACCGGGCTAGGGGATGAGCAGTTCTTC.

Only a few counts were recorded for this clonotype. The V and J genes are TRBV4-1 and TRBJ1-2; 7 nucleotides line up with TRBD1. From germline, CDR1 is MGHRA and CDR2 YSYEKL. J was trimmed by 5 bases and V by 0 bases; bases with no gene match: 18. The CDR3 extends over 19 amino acids. The CDR3: CASSQDDAALAGGAYGYTF. The CDR3 coding sequence is TGCGCCAGCAGCCAAGATGACGCGGCGTTGGCAGGGGGAGCTTATGGCTACACCTTC.

At least ten counts were recorded for this clonotype. This chain connects TRBV7-6 to TRBJ1-4; D possibly corresponds to TRBD1 (5 bases). Germline V gene sequence: CDR1 SGHVS, CDR2 FNYEAQ. V lost 5 bases, J lost 3 bases, and 13 bases lay in between. The CDR3 runs 15 residues. The CDR3 DNA reads TGTGCCAGCAGCCCTAGGGGTGGGCCTAATGAAAAACTGTTTTTT. Its protein product is CASSPRGGPNEKLFF.

This clonotype came up many times. The chain combines TRBV9 with TRBJ1-2; TRBD1 matches at 8 bases. Germline V gives CDR1 SGDLS, CDR2 YYNGEE. V lost 0 bases to trimming and J lost 3 bases; unmatched junction nucleotides: 10. The CDR3 runs 17 residues. The CDR3 nucleotides are TGTGCCAGCAGCGTAGCTACAGGGGACAGGCCTTACTATGGCTACACCTTC. This codes for CASSVATGDRPYYGYTF.

This clonotype appeared a few times. The chain combines TRBV4-2 with TRBJ1-1; TRBD1 agrees at 7 bases. V lost 2 bases, J lost 1 base, and 13 bases stayed unmatched. The CDR3 has 18 amino acids. Per germline, CDR1 LGHNA and CDR2 YNFKEQ. CDR3 nucleotides: TGTGCCAGCAGCCAAACCACGAGGAGGGGGCAAGGGAACACTGAAGCTTTCTTT. Translation gives CASSQTTRRGQGNTEAFF.

The gene calls are TRBV19 and TRBJ2-3, with TRBD2 matching 7 bases. The germline V gene encodes CDR1 LNHDA and CDR2 SQIVND (reference sequence). This CDR3 comprises 15 residues. The V gene end was trimmed by 7 bases and the J gene end by 3 bases; junction bases not matched to a gene: 10. The CDR3 sequence: CASNIIGLGTDTQYF. CDR3 in DNA: TGTGCCAGTAATATCATTGGACTAGGAACAGATACGCAGTATTTT.

The gene calls are TRBV7-8 and TRBJ2-1; no reliable D call. The CDR3 extends over 12 amino acids. Germline V lookup: CDR1 SGHVS, CDR2 FQNEAQ. Trimming took 7 bases from V and 9 from J, leaving 13 bases between them. The CDR3: CASTPRPLEQFF. CDR3 coding DNA: TGTGCCAGCACCCCCCGTCCTCTTGAGCAGTTCTTC.

This sequence joins TRBV4-2 and TRBJ2-3; D gene uncertain. Trimming pared 0 bases from V and 5 bases from J, leaving 6 bases between. In germline, CDR1 is LGHNA, CDR2 YNFKEQ. The CDR3 contains 13 residues. The CDR3 sequence: CASSQELVDTQYF. CDR3 bases: TGTGCCAGCAGCCAAGAACTTGTAGATACGCAGTATTTT.

This clonotype was counted at least ten times. This chain joins TRBV5-5 and TRBJ2-1; TRBD2 matches at 16 bases. V lost 5 bases, J lost 8 bases, and 10 bases stayed unmatched. CDR3 length: 17 amino acids. Germline V CDR1 and CDR2: SGHKS, YYEKEE (reference sequence). The CDR3 sequence: CASSSGLAGGFVDEQFF. The CDR3, as DNA: TGTGCCAGCAGTTCGGGACTAGCGGGAGGGTTTGTGGATGAGCAGTTCTTC.

Many counts were recorded for this clonotype. The chain employs TRBV29-1 and TRBJ2-3; 13 positions match TRBD2. There are 17 residues in the CDR3. The trim removed 1 base at V and 0 bases at J, leaving 4 bases unmatched. Germline V CDR1 and CDR2: SQVTM, ANQGSEA. The chain's CDR3 is CSVEGLAGGPSTDTQYF. In nucleotides, the CDR3 is TGCAGCGTTGAAGGACTAGCGGGAGGTCCCAGCACAGATACGCAGTATTTT.